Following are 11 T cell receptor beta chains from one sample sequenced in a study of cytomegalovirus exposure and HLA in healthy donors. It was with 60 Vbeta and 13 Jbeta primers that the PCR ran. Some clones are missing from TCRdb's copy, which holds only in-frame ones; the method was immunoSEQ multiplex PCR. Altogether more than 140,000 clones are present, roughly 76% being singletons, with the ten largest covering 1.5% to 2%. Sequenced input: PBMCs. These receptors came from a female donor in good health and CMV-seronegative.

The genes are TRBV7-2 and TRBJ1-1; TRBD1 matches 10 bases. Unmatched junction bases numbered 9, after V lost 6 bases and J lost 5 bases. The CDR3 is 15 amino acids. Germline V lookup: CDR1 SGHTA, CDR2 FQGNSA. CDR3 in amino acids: CASSYQPGQGTEAFF. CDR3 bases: TGTGCCAGCAGTTATCAACCGGGACAGGGGACTGAAGCTTTCTTT.

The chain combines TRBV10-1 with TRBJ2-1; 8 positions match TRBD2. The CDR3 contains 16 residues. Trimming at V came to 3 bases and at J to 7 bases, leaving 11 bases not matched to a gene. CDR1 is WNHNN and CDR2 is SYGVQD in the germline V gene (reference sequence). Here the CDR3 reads CASSDRIAGGRNEQFF. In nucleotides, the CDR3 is TGCGCCAGCAGTGATCGTATCGCGGGGGGCCGAAATGAGCAGTTCTTC.

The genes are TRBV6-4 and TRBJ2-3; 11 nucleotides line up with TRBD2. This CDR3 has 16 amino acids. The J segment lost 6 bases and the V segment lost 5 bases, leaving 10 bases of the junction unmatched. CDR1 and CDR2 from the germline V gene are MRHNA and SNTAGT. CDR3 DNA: TGTGCCAGCAGTATTAGCGGGAGGGGTGTGCCCGATACGCAGTATTTT. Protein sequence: CASSISGRGVPDTQYF.

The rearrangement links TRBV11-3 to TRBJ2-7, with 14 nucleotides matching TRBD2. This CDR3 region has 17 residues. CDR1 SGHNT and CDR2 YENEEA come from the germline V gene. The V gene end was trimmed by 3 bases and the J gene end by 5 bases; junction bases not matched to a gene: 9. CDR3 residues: CASSFRTSGRTQNEQYF. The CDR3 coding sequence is TGTGCCAGCAGCTTTAGGACTAGCGGGAGGACCCAAAACGAGCAGTACTTC.

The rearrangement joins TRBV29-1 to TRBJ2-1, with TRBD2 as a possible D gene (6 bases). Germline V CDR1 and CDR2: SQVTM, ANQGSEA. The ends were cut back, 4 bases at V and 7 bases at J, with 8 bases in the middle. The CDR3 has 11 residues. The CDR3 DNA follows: TGCAGCGTTGGGGGAGGTAATGAGCAGTTCTTC. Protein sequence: CSVGGGNEQFF.

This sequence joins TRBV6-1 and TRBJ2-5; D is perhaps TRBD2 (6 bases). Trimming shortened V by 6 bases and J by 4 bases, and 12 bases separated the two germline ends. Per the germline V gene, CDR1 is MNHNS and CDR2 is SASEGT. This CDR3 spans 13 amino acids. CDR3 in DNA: TGTGCCAGCAGCCTGGGACTGATAGAGACCCAGTACTTC. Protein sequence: CASSLGLIETQYF.

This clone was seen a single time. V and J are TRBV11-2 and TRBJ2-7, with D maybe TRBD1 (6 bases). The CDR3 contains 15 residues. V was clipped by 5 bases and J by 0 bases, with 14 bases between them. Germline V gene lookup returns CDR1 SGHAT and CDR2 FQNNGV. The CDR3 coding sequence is TGTGCCAGCAGCCCAGGGGCTGGTAGCTCCTACGAGCAGTACTTC. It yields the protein CASSPGAGSSYEQYF.

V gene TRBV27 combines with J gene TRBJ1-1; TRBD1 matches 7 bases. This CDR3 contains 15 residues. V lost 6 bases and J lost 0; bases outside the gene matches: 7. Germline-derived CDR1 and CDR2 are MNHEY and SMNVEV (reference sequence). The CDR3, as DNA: TGTGCCAGCAGCCCCGTACAGGGGATGAACACTGAAGCTTTCTTT. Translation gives CASSPVQGMNTEAFF.

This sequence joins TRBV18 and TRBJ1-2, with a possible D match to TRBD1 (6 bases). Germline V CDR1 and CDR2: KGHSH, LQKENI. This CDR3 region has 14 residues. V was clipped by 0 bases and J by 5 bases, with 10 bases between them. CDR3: CASSPPTGSYGYTF. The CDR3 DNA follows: TGTGCCAGCTCACCACCAACAGGGTCTTATGGCTACACCTTC.

CDR3 DNA sequence: TGTGCCAGCAGCGGGCAACAGGGCGGTGGAAACACCATATATTTT. The encoded protein is CASSGQQGGGNTIYF. The chain is built from TRBV5-5 and TRBJ1-3; the D gene is possibly TRBD1 (6 bases). There are 15 residues in the CDR3. Trimming pared 4 bases from V and 3 bases from J, leaving 14 bases between. Per the germline V gene, CDR1 is SGHKS and CDR2 is YYEKEE (reference sequence).

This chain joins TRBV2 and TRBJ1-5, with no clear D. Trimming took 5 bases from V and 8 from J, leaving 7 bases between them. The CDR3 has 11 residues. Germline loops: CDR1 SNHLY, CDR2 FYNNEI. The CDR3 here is CASSYSEPQHF. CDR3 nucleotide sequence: TGTGCCAGCAGTTATTCCGAGCCCCAGCATTTT. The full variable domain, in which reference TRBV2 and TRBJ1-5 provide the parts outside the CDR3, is EPEVTQTPSHQVTQMGQEVILRCVPISNHLYFYWYRQILGQKVEFLVSFYNNEISEKSEIFDDQFSVERPDGSNFTLKIRSTKLEDSAMYFCASSYSEPQHFGDGTRLSIL.